The rows below give T cell receptor beta chains drawn from one sample of a study of identical twins. In TCRdb, the 5' RACE reads were re-called with MiXCR into one record per CDR3 protein. The sample has roughly 700,000 distinct CDR3 sequences, more than 6.5% seen once. This sample also appeared in a second study, on yellow fever vaccine responses in identical twins.

The sequencing input was PBMCs. The receptors originated from a woman aged 18-35 years in good health. The CDR3 runs from the conserved cysteine through the conserved F or W. The D gene is left open where the match is weak. A clone size is listed for some rows: how often the clone was seen (once, few, many), or a class if it is expanded.

len,d_gene,abundance,v_gene,j_gene,CDR3aa,CDR3nt
14,NA,many,TRBV29-1,TRBJ1-5,CSVSGDGTNQPQHF,TGCAGCGTAAGCGGGGACGGTACCAATCAGCCCCAGCATTTT
13,NA,many,TRBV4-2,TRBJ1-5,CASSQDRNQPQHF,TGTGCCAGCAGCCAAGATAGGAATCAGCCCCAGCATTTT
14,TRBD1,NA,TRBV3-1,TRBJ2-2,CASSRKGAPGELFF,TGTGCCAGCAGCCGGAAGGGGGCTCCCGGGGAGCTGTTTTTT
12,NA,NA,TRBV29-1,TRBJ2-2,CSAGHITGELFF,TGCAGCGCCGGACATATCACCGGGGAGCTGTTTTTT
13,NA,NA,TRBV2,TRBJ2-1,CASNMGEVNEQFF,TGTGCCAGCAATATGGGAGAGGTCAATGAGCAGTTCTTC
17,NA,few,TRBV7-2,TRBJ2-3,CASSLGVQGSRSDTQYF,TGTGCCAGCAGCTTGGGTGTACAGGGTAGTAGGTCAGATACGCAGTATTTT
16,TRBD1,NA,TRBV4-1,TRBJ2-7,CASSGTAGTGVDEQYF,TGCGCCAGCAGCGGCACCGCGGGGACAGGGGTTGACGAGCAGTACTTC
13,NA,many,TRBV20-1,TRBJ2-1,CSAGSGYGNEQFF,TGCAGTGCGGGGAGCGGCTACGGGAATGAGCAGTTCTTC
17,TRBD2,many,TRBV2,TRBJ2-1,CASRGGTSGSSYNEQFF,TGTGCCAGCAGAGGAGGGACTAGCGGTAGTTCCTACAATGAGCAGTTCTTC
15,NA,NA,TRBV5-5,TRBJ2-1,CASSLSPSQGGEQFF,TGTGCCAGCAGCTTGAGCCCGTCACAGGGAGGCGAGCAGTTCTTC
16,NA,few,TRBV4-1,TRBJ2-7,CASSQDPGLSSYEQYF,TGCGCCAGCAGCCAAGACCCCGGATTAAGCTCCTACGAGCAGTACTTC
16,TRBD2,few,TRBV15,TRBJ2-5,CATSGGTSRPQETQYF,TGTGCCACCAGCGGAGGGACTAGCCGACCCCAAGAGACCCAGTACTTC
16,NA,many,TRBV2,TRBJ1-1,CASTEQGLGWGTEAFF,TGTGCCAGCACCGAGCAGGGTCTGGGCTGGGGAACTGAAGCTTTCTTT
19,TRBD2,many,TRBV4-3,TRBJ2-2,CASSQELAGGHFDTGELFF,TGCGCCAGCAGCCAAGAACTAGCGGGAGGGCATTTCGACACCGGGGAGCTGTTTTTT
16,NA,many,TRBV6-5,TRBJ2-3,CASSYGDTGNTDTQYF,TGTGCCAGCAGTTACGGGGACACGGGGAACACAGATACGCAGTATTTT
14,NA,few,TRBV6-5,TRBJ2-7,CASSYGAGLSEQYF,TGTGCCAGCAGTTACGGGGCAGGGCTAAGCGAGCAGTACTTC
13,NA,NA,TRBV4-1,TRBJ2-7,CASSQGAADEQYF,TGCGCCAGCAGCCAAGGGGCCGCGGACGAGCAGTACTTC
15,NA,NA,TRBV7-9,TRBJ2-7,CASSQPLRTDYEQYF,TGTGCCAGCAGCCAACCTCTGCGGACAGACTACGAGCAGTACTTC
18,TRBD2,NA,TRBV15,TRBJ2-2,CASQSGTSKPTNTGELFF,TGTGCCTCCCAATCCGGGACTAGCAAGCCTACGAACACCGGGGAGCTGTTTTTT
17,NA,NA,TRBV6-5,TRBJ2-7,CASSYSRITGNSYEQYF,TGTGCCAGCAGTTACTCGCGGATCACAGGAAACTCCTACGAGCAGTACTTC
13,NA,NA,TRBV12-3/TRBV12-4,TRBJ2-4,CASSLAGRDIQYF,TGTGCTAGCAGTTTGGCAGGGAGAGACATTCAGTACTTC
16,NA,NA,TRBV28,TRBJ2-3,CASRPTKMGATDTQYF,TGTGCCAGCAGGCCGACAAAGATGGGGGCCACAGATACGCAGTATTTT
13,NA,NA,TRBV6-1,TRBJ2-6,CASSVSRANVLTF,TGTGCCAGCAGTGTGAGCAGGGCCAACGTCCTGACTTTC
17,NA,NA,TRBV14,TRBJ2-6,CASSPQYRPSGDNVLTF,TGTGCCAGCAGCCCGCAGTACCGCCCGTCTGGGGACAACGTCCTGACTTTC
12,TRBD2,few,TRBV10-3,TRBJ2-5,CAIGKTSQTQYF,TGTGCCATCGGGAAGACTAGCCAGACCCAGTACTTC
15,NA,many,TRBV29-1,TRBJ2-3,CSVEFAGKAADTQYF,TGCAGCGTTGAATTCGCGGGAAAGGCGGCAGATACGCAGTATTTT
15,TRBD1,few,TRBV7-8,TRBJ2-7,CASSSTGGFSYEQYF,TGTGCCAGCAGCTCCACAGGGGGCTTCTCCTACGAGCAGTACTTC
15,NA,few,TRBV5-1,TRBJ1-1,CASSFGQFMNTEAFF,TGCGCCAGCAGCTTCGGGCAGTTCATGAACACTGAAGCTTTCTTT
14,NA,few,TRBV5-1,TRBJ2-7,CASSPGVVSYEQYF,TGCGCCAGCAGTCCAGGGGTCGTATCCTACGAGCAGTACTTC